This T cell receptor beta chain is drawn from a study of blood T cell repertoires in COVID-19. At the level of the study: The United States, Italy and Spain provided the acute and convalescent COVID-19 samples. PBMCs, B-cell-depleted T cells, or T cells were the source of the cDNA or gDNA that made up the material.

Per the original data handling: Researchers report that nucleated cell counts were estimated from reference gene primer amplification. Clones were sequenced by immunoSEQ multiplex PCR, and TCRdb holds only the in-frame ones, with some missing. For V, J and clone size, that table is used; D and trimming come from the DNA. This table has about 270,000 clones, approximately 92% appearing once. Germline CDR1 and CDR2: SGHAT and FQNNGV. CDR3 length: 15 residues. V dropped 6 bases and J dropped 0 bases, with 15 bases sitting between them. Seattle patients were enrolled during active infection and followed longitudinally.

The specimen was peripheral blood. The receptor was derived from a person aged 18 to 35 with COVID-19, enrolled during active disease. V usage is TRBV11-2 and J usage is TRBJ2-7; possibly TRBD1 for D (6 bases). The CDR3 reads CASRETGSLSYEQYF. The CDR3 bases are TGTGCCAGCAGGGAGACAGGTAGCCTCTCCTACGAGCAGTACTTC. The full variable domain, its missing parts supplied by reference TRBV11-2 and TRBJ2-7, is EAGVAQSPRYKIIEKRQSVAFWCNPISGHATLYWYQQILGQGPKLLIQFQNNGVVDDSQLPKDRFSAERLKGVDSTLKIQPAKLEDSAVYLCASRETGSLSYEQYFGPGTRLTVT.